This passage covers 2 T cell receptor beta chains from one sample sequenced in a study of T cells in Graves' hyperthyroidism and ophthalmopathy. RNA transcripts served as the template for amplifying TCR beta CDR3 regions. Primed by the HTBI set, a first-round RT-PCR was run on the TCR CDR3. A single record per CDR3 protein comes from TCRdb applying MiXCR to the multiplex PCR reads. The sample lists roughly 700,000 distinct CDR3 sequences; around 16% were seen once. Sequencing input: blood. All receptors derive from a man in his fifties or sixties with Graves' hyperthyroidism.

This clonotype was observed at least ten times. The V gene is TRBV28, the J gene TRBJ1-4, with D possibly matching TRBD1 (5 bases). The CDR3 is made up of 15 amino acids. With 3 bases removed from V and 4 bases from J, the gap between germline ends came to 12 bases. Germline CDR1 reads MDHEN; CDR2 reads SYDVKM. CDR3 nucleotide sequence: TGTGCCAGCAGTTTCCCGCGGGGGTTTAATGAAAAACTGTTTTTT. This gives the protein CASSFPRGFNEKLFF.

About this clonotype itself: A much larger clone is a single base away; this may be a read error. The chain couples TRBV12-3 or TRBV12-4 to TRBJ2-5; a weak D match, TRBD2 (6 bases). The V end was cut by 5 bases, the J end by 9 bases, with 16 bases between. The CDR3 is 13 residues long. Here the CDR3 reads CASSPYEGEAQYF. The DNA for the CDR3 is TGTGCCAGCAGTCCATACGAAGGGGAGGCCCAGTACTTC.